This T cell receptor (beta chain) was documented in a study of shared clonotypes between healthy human individuals. Study in general: Serving as donors were two women and a few men, whose ages spanned 18 to 49.

Partitioning of CD4+ cells yielded a CD45RA+ naive subset and a CD45RA-negative memory subset. Overall study results and limits: Of the naive CD4 clonotypes, around 5.2% were shared across four donors.

Sequencing used immunoSEQ multiplex PCR; TCRdb keeps in-frame clones, though not all of them. The profile shows fewer than 2.5 million clones, 93% of them singletons. Germline lookup yields CDR1 SQVTM and CDR2 ANQGSEA. The CDR3 extends over 12 amino acids. Unmatched junction bases numbered 2, after V lost 7 bases and J lost 3 bases. Turning to this clone: The antigen is unknown. The same CDR3 can be traced to other DNA sequences in this sample.

The chain is built from TRBV29-1 and TRBJ1-4, with TRBD1 matching 7 bases. This TCR came from a man between 18 and 29 years old in good health. Some clones in this sample may be carry-over from other donors' samples. Source material: naive CD4+ T cells from PBMCs. Specified subset: CD45RA+ positively selected. Here the CDR3 reads CSGGTANEKLFF. CDR3 sequence (DNA): TGCAGCGGGGGGACAGCTAATGAAAAACTGTTTTTT.